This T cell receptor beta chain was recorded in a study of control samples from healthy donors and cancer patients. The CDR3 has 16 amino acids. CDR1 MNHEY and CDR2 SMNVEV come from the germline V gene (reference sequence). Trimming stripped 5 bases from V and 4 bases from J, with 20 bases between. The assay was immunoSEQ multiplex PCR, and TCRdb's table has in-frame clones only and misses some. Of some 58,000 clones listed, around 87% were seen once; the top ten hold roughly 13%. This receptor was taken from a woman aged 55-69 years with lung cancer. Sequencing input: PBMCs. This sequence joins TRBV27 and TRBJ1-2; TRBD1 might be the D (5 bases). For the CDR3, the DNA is TGTGCCAGCAGTCCCCGCCCCCCGGCCGGGACCTATGGCTACACCTTC. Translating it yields CASSPRPPAGTYGYTF.